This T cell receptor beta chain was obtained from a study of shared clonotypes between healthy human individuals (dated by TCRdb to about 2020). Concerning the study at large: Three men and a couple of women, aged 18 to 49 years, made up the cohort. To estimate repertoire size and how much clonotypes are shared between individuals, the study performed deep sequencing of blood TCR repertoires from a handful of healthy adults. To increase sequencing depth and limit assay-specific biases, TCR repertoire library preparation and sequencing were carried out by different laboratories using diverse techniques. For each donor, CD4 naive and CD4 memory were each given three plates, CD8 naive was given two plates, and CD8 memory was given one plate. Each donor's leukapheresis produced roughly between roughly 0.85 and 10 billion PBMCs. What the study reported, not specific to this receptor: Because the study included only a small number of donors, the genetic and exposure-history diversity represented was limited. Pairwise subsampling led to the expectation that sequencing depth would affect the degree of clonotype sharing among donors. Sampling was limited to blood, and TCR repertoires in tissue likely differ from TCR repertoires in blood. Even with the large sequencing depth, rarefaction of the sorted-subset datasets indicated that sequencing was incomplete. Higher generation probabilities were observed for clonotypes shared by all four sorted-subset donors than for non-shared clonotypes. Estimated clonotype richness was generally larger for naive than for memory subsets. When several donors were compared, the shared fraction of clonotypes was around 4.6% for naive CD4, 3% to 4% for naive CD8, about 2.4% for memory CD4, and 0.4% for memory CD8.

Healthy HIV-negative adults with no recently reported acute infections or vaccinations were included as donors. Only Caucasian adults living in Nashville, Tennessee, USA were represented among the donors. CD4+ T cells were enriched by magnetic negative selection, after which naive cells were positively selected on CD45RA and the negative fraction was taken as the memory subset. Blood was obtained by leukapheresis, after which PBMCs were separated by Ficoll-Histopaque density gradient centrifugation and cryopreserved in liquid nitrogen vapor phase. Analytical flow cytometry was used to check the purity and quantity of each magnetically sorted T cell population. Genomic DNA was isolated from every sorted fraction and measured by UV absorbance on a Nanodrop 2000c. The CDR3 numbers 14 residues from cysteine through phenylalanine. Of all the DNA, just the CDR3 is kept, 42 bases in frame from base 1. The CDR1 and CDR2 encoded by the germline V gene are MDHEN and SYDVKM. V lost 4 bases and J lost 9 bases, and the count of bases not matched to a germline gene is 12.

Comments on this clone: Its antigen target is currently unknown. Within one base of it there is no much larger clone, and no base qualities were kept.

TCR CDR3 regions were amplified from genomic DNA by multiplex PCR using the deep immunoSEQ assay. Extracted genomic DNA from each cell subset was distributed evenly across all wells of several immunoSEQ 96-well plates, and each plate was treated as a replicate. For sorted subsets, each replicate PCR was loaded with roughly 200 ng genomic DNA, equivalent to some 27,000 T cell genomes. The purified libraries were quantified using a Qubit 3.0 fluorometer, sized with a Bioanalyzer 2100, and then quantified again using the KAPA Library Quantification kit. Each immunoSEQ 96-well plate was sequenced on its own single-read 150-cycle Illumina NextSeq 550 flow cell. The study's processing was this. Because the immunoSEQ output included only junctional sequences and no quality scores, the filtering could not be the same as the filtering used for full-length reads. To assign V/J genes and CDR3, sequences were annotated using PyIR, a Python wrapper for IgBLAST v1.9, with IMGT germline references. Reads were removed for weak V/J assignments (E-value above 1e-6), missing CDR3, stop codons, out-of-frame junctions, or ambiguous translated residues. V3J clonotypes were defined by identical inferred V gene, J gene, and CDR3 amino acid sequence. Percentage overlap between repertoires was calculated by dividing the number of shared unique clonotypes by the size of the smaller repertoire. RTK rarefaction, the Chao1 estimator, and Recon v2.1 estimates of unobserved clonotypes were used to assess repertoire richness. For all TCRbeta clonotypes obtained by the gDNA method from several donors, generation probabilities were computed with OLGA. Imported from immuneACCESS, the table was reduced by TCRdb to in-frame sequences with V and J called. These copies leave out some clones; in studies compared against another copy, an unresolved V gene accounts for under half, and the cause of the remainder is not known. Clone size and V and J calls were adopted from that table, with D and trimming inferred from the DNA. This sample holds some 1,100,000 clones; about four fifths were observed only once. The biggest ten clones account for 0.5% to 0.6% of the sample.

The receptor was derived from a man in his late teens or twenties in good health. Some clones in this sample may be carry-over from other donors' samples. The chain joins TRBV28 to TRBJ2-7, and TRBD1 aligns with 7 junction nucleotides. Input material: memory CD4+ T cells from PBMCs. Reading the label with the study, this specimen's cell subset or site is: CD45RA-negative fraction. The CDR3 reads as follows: CASSSTGPTIGQYF. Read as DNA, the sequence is TGTGCCAGCAGTTCGACAGGGCCCACCATAGGGCAGTACTTC.